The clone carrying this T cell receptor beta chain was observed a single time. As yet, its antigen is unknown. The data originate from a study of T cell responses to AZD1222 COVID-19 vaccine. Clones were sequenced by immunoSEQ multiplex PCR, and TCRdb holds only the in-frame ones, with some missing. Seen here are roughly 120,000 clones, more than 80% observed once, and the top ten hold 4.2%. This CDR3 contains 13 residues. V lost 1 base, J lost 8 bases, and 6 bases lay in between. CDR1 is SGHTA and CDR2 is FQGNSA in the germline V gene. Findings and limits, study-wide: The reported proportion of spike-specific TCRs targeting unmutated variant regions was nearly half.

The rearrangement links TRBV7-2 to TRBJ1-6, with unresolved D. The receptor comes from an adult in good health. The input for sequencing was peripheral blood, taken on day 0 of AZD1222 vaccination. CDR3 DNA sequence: TGTGCCAGCAGCTTAGAAATCGATTCACCCCTCCACTTT. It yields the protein CASSLEIDSPLHF.